The rows below give T cell receptor beta chains drawn from one sample of a study of T cell responses to AZD1222 COVID-19 vaccine. The data were produced by immunoSEQ multiplex PCR, yet TCRdb's version contains in-frame clones alone and is incomplete. The profile shows about 84,000 clones, roughly 85% of them singletons. The specimen comprised peripheral blood, sampled 28 days after the second AZD1222 dose. The receptors derive from an adult who received the AZD1222 COVID-19 vaccine. CDR3s include the opening cysteine and the closing phenylalanine or tryptophan. Fields, in order: clone size, V gene, CDR3 length, D gene, J gene, CDR3 DNA, CDR3 protein. D genes are given only for firm matches. The listing skips clone size in some rows; elsewhere it reads once, few, many or a size class.

>few|TRBV18|14|NA|TRBJ2-7
TGTGCCAGCTCACCCGGGACGGGCACCTACGAGCAGTACTTC
CASSPGTGTYEQYF
>NA|TRBV14|14|NA|TRBJ1-3
TGTGCCAGCAGCCAAGCGGGTTCGGGAAACACCATATATTTT
CASSQAGSGNTIYF
>few|TRBV5-4|14|NA|TRBJ1-2
TGTGCCAGCAGCGAGTTAATGGCTAACTATGGCTACACCTTC
CASSELMANYGYTF
>once|TRBV5-1|15|TRBD1|TRBJ2-7
TGCGCCAGCAGCGGAGGGACAGGGGGTAGCCACGAGCAGTACTTC
CASSGGTGGSHEQYF
>NA|TRBV7-3|15|TRBD1|TRBJ1-6
TGTGCCAGCAGCGCTACGGACAGGGTTAGTTCACCCCTCCACTTT
CASSATDRVSSPLHF
>NA|TRBV6-1|15|NA|TRBJ1-2
TGTGCCAGCAGGAAGGGTCCTCCGGCCAACTATGGCTACACCTTC
CASRKGPPANYGYTF
>NA|TRBV5-4|15|NA|TRBJ2-2
TGTGCCAGCAGCAAGTGGGACGACGGGAGCGGGGAGCTGTTTTTT
CASSKWDDGSGELFF
>NA|TRBV6-2/TRBV6-3|12|NA|TRBJ2-2
TGTGCCAGCAGCCTTAACACCGGGGAGCTGTTTTTT
CASSLNTGELFF
>few|TRBV5-4|15|NA|TRBJ1-2
TGTGCCAGCAGCCCGGGATGGGCCGCTAACTATGGCTACACCTTC
CASSPGWAANYGYTF
>NA|TRBV7-3|13|TRBD1|TRBJ2-5
TGTGCCAGCAGCGCGGACAGGGAAGAGACCCAGTACTTC
CASSADREETQYF
>few|TRBV14|14|TRBD1|TRBJ2-7
TGTGCCAGCAGCCCGGGACAGGTTACCTACGAGCAGTACTTC
CASSPGQVTYEQYF
>NA|TRBV15|16|NA|TRBJ1-4
TGTGCCACCAGCAGAGATCCGGCAGGGCTTAATGAAAAACTGTTTTTT
CATSRDPAGLNEKLFF
>few|TRBV19|19|NA|TRBJ2-6
TGTGCCAGTAGTATATCCGTCCAGGGAATTTCCCCTGGGGCCAACGTCCTGACTTTC
CASSISVQGISPGANVLTF